Shown below are 19 T cell receptor beta chains from a single sample sequenced in a study of T cells in Graves' hyperthyroidism and ophthalmopathy. The source material, RNA transcripts, was used to amplify TCR beta CDR3 regions. A set of HTBI primers served as the primers for a first-round RT-PCR of the TCR CDR3. TCRdb ran MiXCR on the multiplex PCR reads and lists one entry per CDR3 protein. The sample carries 350,000 to 400,000 distinct CDR3 sequences, approximately 19% recorded once. The source material was blood. These receptors were collected from a woman younger than 35 with Graves' hyperthyroidism.

The chain recombines TRBV6-2 or TRBV6-3 with TRBJ1-5; D not resolved. CDR3 size: 19 residues. V was shortened by 8 bases and J by 0 bases, with 26 bases between the two germline ends. Germline CDR1 MNHEY, CDR2 SVGEGT. This CDR3 is CASSRRAGVPEYSNQPQHF. CDR3 in DNA: TGTGCCAGCTCTCGTAGGGCTGGGGTCCCTGAATATAGCAATCAGCCCCAGCATTTT.

This clonotype was observed many times. This chain's CDR3 is CSVGGTGTETQYF. The CDR3 DNA sequence: TGCAGCGTTGGGGGGACAGGGACGGAGACCCAGTACTTC. The chain uses TRBV29-1 and TRBJ2-5; 9 bases match TRBD1. Germline CDR1 is SQVTM and CDR2 is ANQGSEA. The CDR3 spans 13 residues. Unmatched junction bases numbered 5, after V lost 4 bases and J lost 5 bases.

This clonotype was seen at least ten times. The V gene is TRBV15, the J gene TRBJ2-5, with TRBD2 matching 8 bases. The ends lost 3 bases at V and 4 bases at J; junction bases unmatched: 1. The CDR3 has 13 residues. Germline V CDR1 and CDR2: LNHNV, YYDKDF (reference sequence). The CDR3 bases are TGTGCCACCAGCAGTAGCGGGATAGAGACCCAGTACTTC. As protein: CATSSSGIETQYF.

The V gene is TRBV5-1, the J gene TRBJ2-4; 8 bases match TRBD2. Per the germline V gene, CDR1 is SGHRS and CDR2 is YFSETQ. The junction had 15 bases not matched to a gene; V was cut back by 0 bases and J by 1 base. The CDR3 length is 20 residues. The CDR3 sequence: CASSLELSGETSAAKNIQYF. The CDR3 bases are TGCGCCAGCAGCTTGGAACTTAGCGGGGAGACTTCCGCGGCCAAAAACATTCAGTACTTC.

This clonotype turned up a few times. The gene calls are TRBV6-2 or TRBV6-3 and TRBJ1-6; no firm D call. The CDR3 is 15 amino acids. V lost 5 bases, J lost 7 bases, and 15 bases lay in between. CDR1 is MNHEY and CDR2 is SVGEGT in the germline V gene. CDR3 sequence reads: CASSLGMWSNSPLHF. CDR3 nucleotide sequence: TGTGCCAGCAGTCTCGGCATGTGGTCCAATTCACCCCTCCACTTT.

There are many counts of this clonotype. The V gene is TRBV30, the J gene TRBJ2-2; unclear D gene. V lost 2 bases and J lost 1, with 5 bases in between. The CDR3 is 13 amino acids. Germline V gene data show CDR1 as GTSNPN and CDR2 as SVGIG (reference sequence). CDR3 sequence reads: CAWSMGNTGELFF. The CDR3 nucleotides read TGTGCCTGGAGTATGGGGAACACCGGGGAGCTGTTTTTT.

The chain couples TRBV11-2 to TRBJ2-5, with D hard to call. This CDR3 comprises 11 residues. Germline values: CDR1 SGHAT, CDR2 FQNNGV. Trimming took 5 bases from V and 10 from J, leaving 11 bases between them. The CDR3 reads CASSAMGNQYF. The CDR3, as DNA: TGTGCCAGCAGCGCCATGGGAAACCAGTACTTC.

There are many counts of this clonotype. V and J are TRBV20-1 and TRBJ1-5; TRBD1 might be the D (6 bases). The length of the CDR3 is 16 residues. Deletions cut 4 bases from V and 5 bases from J, with 21 bases between. The germline CDR1 and CDR2 sequences are DFQATT and SNEGSKA (reference sequence). CDR3 region: CSAKPRGQGYYQPQHF. CDR3 nucleotides: TGCAGTGCTAAGCCCCGGGGGCAGGGATACTATCAGCCCCAGCATTTT.

Many counts were recorded for this clonotype. The rearrangement uses TRBV6-2 or TRBV6-3 and TRBJ2-7, with D perhaps matching TRBD1 or TRBD2 (5 bases each). The V end lost 6 bases, the J end lost 3 bases, and 15 bases lay between the germline ends. Germline loops: CDR1 MNHEY, CDR2 SVGEGT. The CDR3 loop spans 14 amino acids. CDR3 DNA: TGTGCCAGCAGACGCCTGCCGGGGCACTACGAGCAGTACTTC. This translates into CASRRLPGHYEQYF.

This clonotype was seen many times. This rearrangement joins TRBV6-1 to TRBJ1-5; weak D call: TRBD1 (5 bases). The V end lost 7 bases, the J end lost 3 bases, and 10 bases lay between the germline ends. The CDR3 has 13 residues. Germline V gene sequence: CDR1 MNHNS, CDR2 SASEGT. CDR3 amino acids: CASTRAFNQPQHF. The CDR3, as DNA: TGTGCCAGCACCAGGGCCTTCAATCAGCCCCAGCATTTT.

This clonotype showed up just a few times. The chain employs TRBV5-1 and TRBJ2-4; D could derive from TRBD1 or TRBD2 (5 bases each). Germline lookup yields CDR1 SGHRS and CDR2 YFSETQ. V gave up 0 bases and J gave up 3 bases, with 7 bases separating them. This CDR3 has 14 amino acids. The CDR3 spells CASSLVGGKNIQYF. In DNA form, the CDR3 reads TGCGCCAGCAGCTTGGTTGGGGGCAAAAACATTCAGTACTTC. Combining the CDR3 with reference TRBV5-1 and TRBJ2-4 gives the whole variable domain KAGVTQTPRYLIKTRGQQVTLSCSPISGHRSVSWYQQTPGQGLQFLFEYFSETQRNKGNFPGRFSGRQFSNSRSEMNVSTLELGDSALYLCASSLVGGKNIQYFGAGTRLSVL.

This clonotype has ten or more counts. The chain employs TRBV12-3 or TRBV12-4 and TRBJ1-1; D is uncertain. The CDR3 length is 21 residues. Between the trimmed V and J ends, which lost 1 base and 6 bases, there was a span of 33 bases. The CDR3 DNA follows: TGTGCCAGCAGTTTAGACTTATGGTTAGTGGATTGGGCGGGCAGGCCCCCTGAAGCTTTCTTT. It translates to CASSLDLWLVDWAGRPPEAFF.

This chain connects TRBV12-3 or TRBV12-4 to TRBJ1-5; D is unresolved. CDR3 length: 13 amino acids. V gave up 5 bases and J gave up 9 bases, with 14 bases separating them. CDR3 residues: CASSDSPVTPQHF. As DNA, the CDR3 is TGTGCCAGCAGTGATTCCCCTGTAACGCCCCAGCATTTT.

This clonotype was observed at least ten times. V gene TRBV10-3 combines with J gene TRBJ2-7; either TRBD1 or TRBD2 may fit D (6 bases each). Germline CDR1 and CDR2: ENHRY and SYGVKD. Trimming pared 7 bases from V and 0 bases from J, leaving 16 bases between. The CDR3 has 15 residues. DNA of the CDR3: TGTGCCATCAAGGAGGGGGGCGCATCCTCCTACGAGCAGTACTTC. Its protein product is CAIKEGGASSYEQYF.

The rearrangement uses TRBV2 and TRBJ2-7; D not resolved. Between the trimmed V and J ends, which lost 6 bases and 3 bases, there was a span of 18 bases. This CDR3 region has 15 residues. The V gene's germline CDR1 is SNHLY and CDR2 FYNNEI. CDR3 in amino acids: CASRRYASHLYEQYF. The CDR3 bases are TGTGCCAGCAGGAGATATGCGTCGCACCTCTACGAGCAGTACTTC. Complete variable domain (other parts from reference TRBV2 and TRBJ2-7): EPEVTQTPSHQVTQMGQEVILRCVPISNHLYFYWYRQILGQKVEFLVSFYNNEISEKSEIFDDQFSVERPDGSNFTLKIRSTKLEDSAMYFCASRRYASHLYEQYFGPGTRLTVT.

This clonotype was counted at least ten times. V and J are TRBV9 and TRBJ2-7; weak D call: TRBD2 (6 bases). The germline CDR1 and CDR2 sequences are SGDLS and YYNGEE. V was shortened by 0 bases and J by 2 bases, with 9 bases between the two germline ends. This CDR3 contains 14 residues. For the CDR3, the DNA is TGTGCCAGCAGCGTAGGGAGGGCGCCCTACGAGCAGTACTTC. It is translated as CASSVGRAPYEQYF.

In its sample, this clonotype was seen many times. DNA of the CDR3: TGTGCCATCAGTGAGGGACAGGGGGCTAGTGAAGCTTTCTTT. Protein sequence: CAISEGQGASEAFF. The rearrangement joins TRBV10-3 to TRBJ1-1; the match to TRBD1 covers 11 bases. Germline lookup yields CDR1 ENHRY and CDR2 SYGVKD. This CDR3 has 14 residues. With 2 bases clipped from V and 7 bases from J, the junction kept 3 bases outside the gene matches.

The table lists this clonotype with many counts. The rearrangement links TRBV6-5 to TRBJ2-5; D possibly corresponds to TRBD1 (6 bases). V shed 2 bases and J shed 3 bases, with 10 bases lying between them. The CDR3 is made up of 14 amino acids. The germline CDR1 and CDR2 sequences are MNHEY and SVGAGI. The CDR3 sequence: CASSYGGGEETQYF. CDR3 bases: TGTGCCAGCAGTTACGGGGGCGGCGAAGAGACCCAGTACTTC.

The table lists this clonotype with many counts. The CDR3 DNA is TGCGCCAGCAGCCAATCACTTGACAGGGCAGGCTACGAGCAGTACTTC. As protein: CASSQSLDRAGYEQYF. The rearrangement joins TRBV4-1 to TRBJ2-7; 7 bases agree with TRBD1. Losses at the gene ends were 2 bases for V and 3 bases for J; bases not matched to a gene: 10. This CDR3 is built from 16 residues. Germline V gene data show CDR1 as MGHRA and CDR2 as YSYEKL.